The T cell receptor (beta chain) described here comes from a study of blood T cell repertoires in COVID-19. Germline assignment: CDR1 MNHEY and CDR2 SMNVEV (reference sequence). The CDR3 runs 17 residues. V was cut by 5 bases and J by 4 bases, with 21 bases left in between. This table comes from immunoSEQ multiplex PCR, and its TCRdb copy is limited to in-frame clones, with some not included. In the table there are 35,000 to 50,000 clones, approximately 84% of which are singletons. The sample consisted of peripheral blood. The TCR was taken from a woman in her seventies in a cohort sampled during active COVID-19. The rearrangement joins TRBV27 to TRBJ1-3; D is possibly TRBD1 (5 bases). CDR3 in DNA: TGTGCCAGCAGTCCCTACGGGGGGAGTTTTTCCGGAAACACCATATATTTT. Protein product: CASSPYGGSFSGNTIYF.